The 18 T cell receptor beta chains listed next were all sequenced from one sample in a study of cytomegalovirus exposure and HLA in healthy donors. The PCR made use of 60 Vbeta and 13 Jbeta primers. Assay used: immunoSEQ multiplex PCR; TCRdb lists only in-frame clones, some missing. The sample holds more than 150,000 clones, 75% to 85% seen once. Sequences were obtained from PBMCs. The receptor source for this set is a man younger than 35 in good health and CMV-seronegative.

V usage is TRBV6-5 and J usage is TRBJ1-2; TRBD1 might be the D (5 bases). Germline CDR1 reads MNHEY; CDR2 reads SVGAGI. CDR3 length: 13 amino acids. V gave up 6 bases and J gave up 6 bases, with 14 bases separating them. This CDR3 is CASRSRVIDGYTF. DNA of the CDR3: TGTGCCAGCAGGTCCAGGGTAATTGATGGCTACACCTTC.

This clone has a handful of counts. This chain links TRBV29-1 with TRBJ2-3, with 8 bases aligning to TRBD2. V lost 2 bases and J lost 4; bases outside the gene matches: 8. Germline V gene lookup returns CDR1 SQVTM and CDR2 ANQGSEA. The CDR3 runs 15 residues. The CDR3 bases are TGCAGCGTTGAACTGCGGGGGGCGGTCGCAGATACGCAGTATTTT. It is translated as CSVELRGAVADTQYF.

The chain joins TRBV29-1 to TRBJ1-2, with 9 bases that match TRBD1. V dropped 4 bases and J dropped 12; count of bases not matched to a gene: 9. This CDR3 comprises 12 residues. Per the germline V gene, CDR1 is SQVTM and CDR2 is ANQGSEA. CDR3 loop: CSVALFGTGHTF. CDR3 nucleotides: TGCAGCGTTGCTTTGTTTGGGACAGGGCACACCTTC.

This clone was counted a few times. This chain links TRBV7-8 with TRBJ1-2, with D hard to call. Germline V gene sequence: CDR1 SGHVS, CDR2 FQNEAQ. This CDR3 has 15 residues. V was shortened by 5 bases and J by 4 bases, with 17 bases between the two germline ends. CDR3 nucleotides: TGTGCCAGCAGCCCACGGAGGGCGCCCGTCTATGGCTACACCTTC. Protein: CASSPRRAPVYGYTF.

This clone was seen only once. This sample also contains other DNA sequences that code for the same CDR3. The genes are TRBV9 and TRBJ1-2, with TRBD1 matching 10 bases. The CDR3 is 14 residues long. The J segment lost 4 bases and the V segment lost 4 bases, leaving 4 bases of the junction unmatched. CDR1 is SGDLS and CDR2 is YYNGEE in the germline V gene. The CDR3 here is CASSLGQGIYGYTF. Here the CDR3 DNA reads TGTGCCAGCAGCTTGGGACAGGGGATCTATGGCTACACCTTC.

The chain combines TRBV12-5 with TRBJ2-1; no clear D. Germline assignment: CDR1 LGHNT and CDR2 FRNRAP. With 6 bases removed from V and 0 bases from J, the gap between germline ends came to 12 bases. CDR3 length: 15 amino acids. The CDR3 sequence: CASGVDKSSYNEQFF. DNA for the CDR3: TGTGCTAGTGGGGTAGACAAAAGCTCCTACAATGAGCAGTTCTTC.

The chain joins TRBV15 to TRBJ1-5; the D gene is possibly TRBD1 (5 bases). This CDR3 has 15 residues. Germline-derived CDR1 and CDR2 are LNHNV and YYDKDF (reference sequence). Trimming shortened V by 0 bases and J by 7 bases, and 13 bases separated the two germline ends. The CDR3 loop is CATSRDRVQGQPQHF. The CDR3, as DNA: TGTGCCACCAGCAGAGATCGGGTCCAGGGACAGCCCCAGCATTTT.

V and J are TRBV4-1 and TRBJ2-3; 8 nucleotides agree with TRBD2. There are 12 residues in the CDR3. Germline-derived CDR1 and CDR2 are MGHRA and YSYEKL. V trimming: 3 bases; J trimming: 11 bases; junction bases outside the gene matches: 4. CDR3 sequence: CASSQGTSKQYF. The CDR3 nucleotides are TGCGCCAGCAGCCAGGGGACTAGTAAGCAGTATTTT.

The chain is built from TRBV30 and TRBJ2-3, with D possibly matching TRBD2 (5 bases). CDR3 length equals 15 residues. The germline CDR1 and CDR2 sequences are GTSNPN and SVGIG (reference sequence). V dropped 4 bases and J dropped 7 bases, with 21 bases sitting between them. CDR3 DNA sequence: TGTGCCTGGAACCGCAGGAGTCTAGCAATAAATACGCAGTATTTT. As protein: CAWNRRSLAINTQYF.

J is TRBJ1-4 and V is TRBV27; D is undetermined. In germline, CDR1 is MNHEY, CDR2 SMNVEV (reference sequence). Trimming cost V 3 bases and J 6 bases, with 11 bases left between them. The CDR3 is made up of 14 amino acids. In nucleotides, the CDR3 is TGTGCCAGCAGTTTGGCGGGGAGGTATGAAAAACTGTTTTTT. This encodes CASSLAGRYEKLFF.

V gene TRBV29-1 combines with J gene TRBJ1-2, with D tentatively TRBD1 (6 bases). The CDR3 is 15 residues long. V lost 3 bases and J lost 8, with 22 bases in between. The V gene's germline CDR1 is SQVTM and CDR2 ANQGSEA. CDR3 nucleotides: TGCAGCGTTGATAATCAGGGGCCGGCCGGAGGAGGCTACACCTTC. Translation gives CSVDNQGPAGGGYTF.

The genes are TRBV6-6 and TRBJ2-7; 9 nucleotides line up with TRBD2. This CDR3 region has 13 residues. In germline, CDR1 is MNHNY, CDR2 SVGAGI (reference sequence). With 6 bases clipped from V and 5 bases from J, the junction kept 5 bases outside the gene matches. The CDR3 here is CASRLAGVNEQYF. In DNA form, the CDR3 reads TGTGCCAGCAGATTAGCGGGAGTAAACGAGCAGTACTTC.

The chain carries TRBV14 and TRBJ1-6; D is unresolved. V lost 3 bases, J lost 7 bases, and 4 bases lay in between. CDR1 and CDR2 from the germline V gene are SGHDN and FVKESK. The length of the CDR3 is 12 residues. The CDR3 DNA follows: TGTGCCAGCAGCCAGAGCAATTCACCCCTCCACTTT. The encoded protein is CASSQSNSPLHF. Full variable domain (rest looked up from reference TRBV14 and TRBJ1-6): EAGVTQFPSHSVIEKGQTVTLRCDPISGHDNLYWYRRVMGKEIKFLLHFVKESKQDESGMPNNRFLAERTGGTYSTLKVQPAELEDSGVYFCASSQSNSPLHFGNGTRLTVT.

The rearrangement uses TRBV19 and TRBJ1-5; D not certain. The germline gives CDR1 LNHDA, CDR2 SQIVND (reference sequence). The CDR3 spans 15 residues. Trimming took off 0 bases at V and 3 bases at J, with 9 bases between the two ends. The CDR3 DNA is TGTGCCAGTAGTATAGATAGAGGGAACAATCAGCCCCAGCATTTT. Residues: CASSIDRGNNQPQHF.

V usage is TRBV11-1 and J usage is TRBJ2-7, with D maybe TRBD1 (5 bases). Germline V gives CDR1 SGHAT, CDR2 FQDESV (reference sequence). The V and J ends lost 4 bases and 0 bases respectively, with 19 bases between them. The CDR3 spans 17 residues. CDR3 amino acids: CASSSPDRRLSSYEQYF. The CDR3 DNA is TGTGCCAGCAGCTCCCCAGACAGACGCTTGTCCTCCTACGAGCAGTACTTC.

This clone was detected only a few times. The chain links TRBV7-2 to TRBJ2-1, with TRBD1 identical over 11 bases. The V and J ends lost 3 bases and 0 bases, in that order; junction bases with no gene match: 10. The CDR3 loop spans 19 amino acids. CDR1 is SGHTA, CDR2 FQGNSA, per germline. Written as DNA, the CDR3 is TGTGCCAGCAGCTTCCGGACAGGGGGCATCGGGAGCTCCTACAATGAGCAGTTCTTC. As protein: CASSFRTGGIGSSYNEQFF.

The chain is built from TRBV6-5 and TRBJ2-2; 7 nucleotides agree with TRBD1. From germline, CDR1 is MNHEY and CDR2 SVGAGI. The V and J ends lost 0 bases and 4 bases, in that order; junction bases with no gene match: 2. This CDR3 is 15 amino acids long. CDR3 loop: CASSYSNRGTGELFF. The CDR3 DNA reads as TGTGCCAGCAGTTACTCGAACAGGGGCACCGGGGAGCTGTTTTTT.

The gene calls are TRBV12-5 and TRBJ2-1, with TRBD2 as a possible D gene (6 bases). This CDR3 region has 15 residues. The germline gives CDR1 LGHNT, CDR2 FRNRAP. Trimming left V 1 base short and J 1 base short, with 8 bases between. In DNA form, the CDR3 reads TGTGCTAGTGGTTTGGGGGGACTTTCCTACAATGAGCAGTTCTTC. This encodes CASGLGGLSYNEQFF.